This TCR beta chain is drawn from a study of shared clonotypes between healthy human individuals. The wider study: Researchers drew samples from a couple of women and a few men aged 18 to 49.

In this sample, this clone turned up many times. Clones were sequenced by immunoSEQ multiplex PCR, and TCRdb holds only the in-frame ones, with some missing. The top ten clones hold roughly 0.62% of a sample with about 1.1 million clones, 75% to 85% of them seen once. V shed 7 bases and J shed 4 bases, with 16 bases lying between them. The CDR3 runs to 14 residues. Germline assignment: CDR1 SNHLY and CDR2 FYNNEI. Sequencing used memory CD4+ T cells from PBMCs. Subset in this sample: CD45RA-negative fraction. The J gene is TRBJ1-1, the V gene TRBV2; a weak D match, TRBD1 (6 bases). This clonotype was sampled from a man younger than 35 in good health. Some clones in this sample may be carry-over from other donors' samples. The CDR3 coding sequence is TGTGCCAGCACTCCCCGGACAGTGGGCACTGAAGCTTTCTTT. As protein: CASTPRTVGTEAFF.